This T cell receptor beta chain comes out of a study of neurological immune-mediated disorders. TCRdb reanalysed the 5' RACE reads using MiXCR and keeps one entry per CDR3 protein. This table holds tens of thousands of distinct CDR3 sequences, about 12% found once. This clonotype has ten or more counts. Trimming took off 2 bases at V and 2 bases at J, with 10 bases between the two ends. Germline CDR1 is SGHVS and CDR2 is FQNEAQ. CDR3 length: 14 amino acids. Time point specified: technical triplicate 1. Sequences were obtained from CD4+ T cells from blood. The chain links TRBV7-8 to TRBJ2-7; perhaps TRBD2 as D (6 bases). This receptor was identified in a female donor with HTLV-1-associated myelopathy (HAM/TSP). CDR3 sequence (DNA): TGTGCCAGCAGCTTATCCCCGGGGGCCTACGAGCAGTACTTC. Translation: CASSLSPGAYEQYF.